This T cell receptor beta chain comes out of a study of T cells in Graves' hyperthyroidism and ophthalmopathy (dated by TCRdb to between 2018 and 2020). Turning to the overall study: Peripheral blood samples were taken at the time of initial diagnosis, prior to any treatment. To identify TCR V-J signatures that set the groups apart, the researchers used a discovery cohort of about a hundred patients, made up of 43 with Graves' ophthalmopathy and about 55 with stable Graves' hyperthyroidism. The 95 to 100 discovery patients were divided at random into training and test sets in a 7:3 ratio. After blood sampling, hyperthyroidism patients were treated with methimazole at a starting dose of 30 mg daily, and ophthalmopathy patients were treated with high-dose intravenous methylprednisolone. An independent validation cohort of some 18 hyperthyroidism patients and 15 or so patients who later progressed to ophthalmopathy tested prospective prediction of ophthalmopathy. According to the paper, TCR Vbeta CDR3 sequencing was carried out on approximately 140 peripheral blood samples, which came from 40 to 45 ophthalmopathy, about 75 hyperthyroidism and roughly 17 progressor patients. The study also compared thyroid tissue and blood T-cell repertoires from five or six Graves' hyperthyroidism patients. The investigation overall reported the following: Ophthalmopathy was separated from stable hyperthyroidism by a 13 V-J signature model, with approximately 86% sensitivity and roughly 81% specificity obtained in cross-validation and 80%/75% obtained in testing. No statistical method was used to fix the sample size in advance, and group allocation was not hidden from the investigators. In validation, the model predicted progression to ophthalmopathy a median of around six months before onset, with 70% to 71% sensitivity and about 72% specificity. Blood samples also contained most of the expanded thyroid clonotypes (frequency above 0.001), which suggests that blood repertoires may reflect thyroid immune responses.

Stable Graves' hyperthyroidism was defined as no progression to ophthalmopathy during 18 months of follow-up. Hyperthyroidism patients were newly diagnosed, with disease duration under 2 months, and aged 18 to 65 years. Exclusion was applied to patients with uncontrolled infections, other autoimmune diseases, pregnancy or lactation. Diagnoses relied on clinical symptoms, serum thyroxine and TRAb, thyroid ultrasound and orbital computed tomography. PBMCs were isolated from about 9.2 ml of fresh peripheral blood by Ficoll-Paque density gradient centrifugation. Trizol reagent was used to extract total RNA, and RNA quality was then checked on an Agilent 2100 Bioanalyzer. Amplification of TCR beta CDR3 regions was carried out from RNA transcripts. The TCR CDR3 was subjected to a first round of RT-PCR using the HTBI primer set and the Qiagen OneStep RT-PCR kit. A second multiplex PCR round built the libraries, followed by size selection and purification. Paired-end sequencing of the libraries was performed with 100 bp reads on an Illumina HiSeq2000. Per the original workflow: Raw data were processed with SOAPnuke, discarding reads with adapters, uncalled bases, mean Phred below 15, or no exact constant-primer or identifier match. COPE v1.2.5 was used to merge the high-quality paired reads, and each unique nucleotide sequence was defined as a clonotype. Clonotypes were aligned to IMGT TRBV, TRBD and TRBJ reference segments using MiTCR v1.1. The analysis was restricted to V-J combinations with a frequency above 0.0001, which together covered roughly 99% of the repertoires. A TCS score was defined as the ratio between F50 (clonal expansion) and ExV (chaos), using BLOSUM62-based TCRdist between CDR3 peptides within each V-J. Welch's t-statistics and random forest reduced 450 to 600 V-J features to roughly 13, which were used in a naive Bayes classifier (R e1071). TCRdb applied fastp at Q25 and MiXCR to the public reads, then kept only in-frame beta chains. Here each entry gathers all rows of one CDR3 protein and keeps the most common genes and DNA. The V and J calls here are based on TCRdb, not the publication. The sample table lists hundreds of thousands of distinct CDR3 sequences, approximately 15% of them with a count of one. The ten largest clones take up about a tenth of the sample.

The sample holds a few counts of this clonotype. The antigen it binds to is not known. No much larger clonotype is one base removed from it; base qualities were not supplied. V is cut by 8 bases and J by 8 bases, and the space between the germline ends is 7 bases. The germline V gene encodes CDR1 MNHEY and CDR2 SMNVEV (reference sequence). The CDR3 sequence holds 11 residues, the cysteine and phenylalanine included. Only CDR3 DNA is held: 33 bases, read in frame from base 1. This sequence was found in a woman between 18 and 29 years old with Graves' hyperthyroidism. Sequences were obtained from blood. This chain joins TRBV27 to TRBJ1-6, with the D gene call left open. CDR3 sequence: CASGLYSPLHF. The DNA is as follows: TGTGCCAGCGGCCTGTATTCACCCCTCCACTTT.